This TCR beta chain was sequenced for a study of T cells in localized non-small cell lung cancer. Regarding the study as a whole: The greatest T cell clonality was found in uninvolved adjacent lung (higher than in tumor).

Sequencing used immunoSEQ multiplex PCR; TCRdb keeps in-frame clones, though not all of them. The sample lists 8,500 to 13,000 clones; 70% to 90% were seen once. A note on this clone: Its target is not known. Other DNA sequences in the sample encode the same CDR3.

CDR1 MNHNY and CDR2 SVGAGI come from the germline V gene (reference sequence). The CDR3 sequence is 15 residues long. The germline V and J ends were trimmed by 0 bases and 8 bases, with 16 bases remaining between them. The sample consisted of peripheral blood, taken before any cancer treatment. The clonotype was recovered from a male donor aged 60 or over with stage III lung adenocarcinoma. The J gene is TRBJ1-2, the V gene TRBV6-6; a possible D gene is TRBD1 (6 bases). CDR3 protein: CASSYSRGKGRGYTF. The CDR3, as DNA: TGTGCCAGCAGTTACTCAAGGGGGAAAGGTCGGGGCTACACCTTC.